This TCR beta chain was captured by sequencing in a study of shared clonotypes between healthy human individuals. Study-level results: Collection of samples was limited to blood; tissue repertoires likely differ.

Trimming cost V 5 bases and J 7 bases; bases outside gene matches: 10. The germline gives CDR1 SGHAT, CDR2 FQNNGV. CDR3 length: 15 amino acids. The protocol was immunoSEQ multiplex PCR, while the TCRdb copy is restricted to in-frame clones and leaves out a portion. Among 2,500,000 or so clones, 90% to 95% were seen once, and the ten largest hold around 0.14%. On this clone: As yet, its antigen is unknown.

The receptor comes from a man between 18 and 29 years old in good health. The chain recombines TRBV11-2 with TRBJ2-1; 8 nucleotides match TRBD2. Sequencing was done on a sample of naive CD4+ T cells sorted from blood. Subset given: CD45RA+ positively selected. CDR3 bases: TGTGCCAGCAGCGGGGTAGCGGGATATAGGAATGAGCAGTTCTTC. Translation gives CASSGVAGYRNEQFF.